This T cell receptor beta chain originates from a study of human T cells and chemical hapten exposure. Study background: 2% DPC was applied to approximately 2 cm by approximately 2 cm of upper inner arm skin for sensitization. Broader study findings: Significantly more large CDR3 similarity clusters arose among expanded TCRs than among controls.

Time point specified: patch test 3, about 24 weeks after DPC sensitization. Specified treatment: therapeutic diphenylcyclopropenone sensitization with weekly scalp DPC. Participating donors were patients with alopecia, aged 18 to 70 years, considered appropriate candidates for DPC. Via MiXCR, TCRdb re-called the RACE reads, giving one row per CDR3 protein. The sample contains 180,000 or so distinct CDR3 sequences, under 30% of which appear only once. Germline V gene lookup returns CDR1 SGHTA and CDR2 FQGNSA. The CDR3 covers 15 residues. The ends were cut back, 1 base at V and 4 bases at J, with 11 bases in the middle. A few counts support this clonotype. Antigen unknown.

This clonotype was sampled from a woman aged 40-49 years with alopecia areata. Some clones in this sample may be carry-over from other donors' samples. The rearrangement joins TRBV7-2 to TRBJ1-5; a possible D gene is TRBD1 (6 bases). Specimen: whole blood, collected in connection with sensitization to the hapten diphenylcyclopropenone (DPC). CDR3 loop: CASSLDQRGNQPQHF. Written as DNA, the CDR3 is TGTGCCAGCAGCTTAGACCAGAGGGGGAATCAGCCCCAGCATTTT.